The next 15 T cell receptor beta chains were all read from a single sample in a study of OX40 agonist ivuxolimab in advanced cancers. The method was immunoSEQ multiplex PCR; TCRdb's version includes in-frame clones alone and lacks a portion of them. The sample has roughly 74,000 clones; about 90% are singletons. The specimen comprised CD4+ or CD8+ T cells sorted from blood, sampled in a trial of the OX40 agonist ivuxolimab. The receptors come from an adult with an advanced solid tumor such as melanoma, head and neck, liver or kidney cancer.

The gene calls are TRBV5-5 and TRBJ2-6, with 7 bases identical to TRBD2. The CDR3 is 17 amino acids. V trimming: 5 bases; J trimming: 0 bases; junction bases outside the gene matches: 8. CDR1 is SGHKS, CDR2 YYEKEE, per germline (reference sequence). The CDR3 nucleotides read TGTGCCAGCAGTGAGAATGCGGGAGTCTCTGGGGCCAACGTCCTGACTTTC. It translates to CASSENAGVSGANVLTF.

This chain connects TRBV7-3 to TRBJ2-1; D tentatively fits TRBD1 or TRBD2 (6 bases each). V was trimmed by 4 bases and J by 4 bases, leaving 20 bases between them. Germline CDR1 and CDR2: SGHTA and FQGTGA. CDR3 size: 17 residues. CDR3 nucleotides: TGTGCCAGCAGCTCATTGGGGGGCCTCCCGGGGTACAATGAGCAGTTCTTC. This gives the protein CASSSLGGLPGYNEQFF.

The chain employs TRBV7-9 and TRBJ2-3, with D perhaps TRBD2 (5 bases). The CDR3 covers 14 residues. CDR1 is SEHNR and CDR2 is FQNEAQ in the germline V gene (reference sequence). V was clipped by 5 bases and J by 3 bases, with 12 bases between them. CDR3 in DNA: TGTGCCAGCAGCCCCTCGGACTCTACAGATACGCAGTATTTT. It yields the protein CASSPSDSTDTQYF.

CDR3 protein: CASSSYPGQGATF. In nucleotides, the CDR3 is TGTGCCAGCAGCTCGTATCCGGGACAGGGGGCAACCTTC. This rearrangement joins TRBV7-9 to TRBJ1-2; 12 positions match TRBD1. Germline V gene lookup returns CDR1 SEHNR and CDR2 FQNEAQ (reference sequence). This CDR3 region has 13 residues. V shed 4 bases, J shed 14 bases, and the junction held 8 bases outside the gene matches.

CDR3 DNA: TGTGCCAGCAGCTGGAACGCAGGTTTACAGGAGTACTTC. Its translation is CASSWNAGLQEYF. The chain combines TRBV7-2 with TRBJ2-7, with D maybe TRBD1 (5 bases). The CDR3 runs to 13 residues. Trimming shortened V by 4 bases and J by 11 bases, and 18 bases separated the two germline ends. Germline V CDR1 and CDR2: SGHTA, FQGNSA.

The V and J genes are TRBV5-1 and TRBJ2-7; D perhaps matches TRBD2 (6 bases). The ends were cut back, 0 bases at V and 1 base at J, with 14 bases in the middle. The CDR3 runs to 16 residues. Germline lookup yields CDR1 SGHRS and CDR2 YFSETQ. The CDR3 sequence: CASSLEIPGGSYEQYF. CDR3 coding DNA: TGCGCCAGCAGCTTGGAAATCCCCGGGGGTTCCTACGAGCAGTACTTC.

This chain links TRBV7-8 with TRBJ1-2; the D is unclear. The germline CDR1 and CDR2 sequences are SGHVS and FQNEAQ. The V end was cut by 1 base, the J end by 8 bases, with 14 bases between. The CDR3 loop spans 14 amino acids. In nucleotides, the CDR3 is TGTGCCAGCAGCTTAGGTGGGGAAGCTAGCGGCTACACCTTC. Translation: CASSLGGEASGYTF.

In its sample, this clone was seen once. The V call is TRBV7-6, the J call TRBJ2-3; 10 positions agree with TRBD1. CDR1 and CDR2 (germline): SGHVS, FNYEAQ. The ends lost 4 bases at V and 1 base at J; junction bases unmatched: 2. The CDR3 covers 15 residues. The CDR3 is CASSSGTGGTDTQYF. The DNA for the CDR3 is TGTGCCAGCAGCTCGGGGACAGGGGGCACAGATACGCAGTATTTT.

The V gene is TRBV19, the J gene TRBJ1-2, with 8 bases matching TRBD1. The length of the CDR3 is 14 residues. The junction had 5 bases not matched to a gene; V was cut back by 3 bases and J by 5 bases. Germline V gives CDR1 LNHDA, CDR2 SQIVND (reference sequence). In nucleotides, the CDR3 is TGTGCCAGTAGTATCCTGACAGGGGCATATGGCTACACCTTC. Protein: CASSILTGAYGYTF. Drawing the rest from reference TRBV19 and TRBJ1-2, the complete variable domain is DGGITQSPKYLFRKEGQNVTLSCEQNLNHDAMYWYRQDPGQGLRLIYYSQIVNDFQKGDIAEGYSVSREKKESFPLTVTSAQKNPTAFYLCASSILTGAYGYTFGSGTRLTVV.

J is TRBJ1-1 and V is TRBV19, with D unresolved. The CDR3 consists of 16 residues. Germline CDR1 and CDR2: LNHDA and SQIVND (reference sequence). Trimming took 6 bases from V and 1 from J, leaving 18 bases between them. CDR3 region: CASSSFVQIPNTEAFF. DNA of the CDR3: TGTGCCAGTAGCTCGTTCGTACAGATACCGAACACTGAAGCTTTCTTT.

This clone was seen once. The V gene is TRBV15, the J gene TRBJ2-5; D remains unclear. The CDR3 is 16 residues long. The ends were cut back, 4 bases at V and 2 bases at J, with 17 bases in the middle. CDR1 LNHNV and CDR2 YYDKDF come from the germline V gene (reference sequence). In DNA form, the CDR3 reads TGTGCCACCAGCAACCCATTCTCCGGCCCTCAAGAGACCCAGTACTTC. Translated: CATSNPFSGPQETQYF.

This chain connects TRBV6-1 to TRBJ2-7; D gene ambiguous. CDR3 length: 12 residues. Germline V CDR1 and CDR2: MNHNS, SASEGT. V was cut by 6 bases and J by 2 bases, with 8 bases left in between. The CDR3 reads CASSPGPYEQYF. In DNA form, the CDR3 reads TGTGCCAGCAGCCCAGGACCCTACGAGCAGTACTTC.

The CDR3 region is CASSQSAGGYYNEQFF. In nucleotides, the CDR3 is TGCGCCAGCAGCCAATCGGCGGGGGGGTACTACAATGAGCAGTTCTTC. The rearrangement links TRBV4-3 to TRBJ2-1; 9 bases agree with TRBD2. Germline CDR1 is LGHNA and CDR2 is YSLEER. Trimming cost V 2 bases and J 3 bases; bases outside gene matches: 5. CDR3 length: 16 residues.

CDR3 residues: CASSLGTDYGYTF. The CDR3, as DNA: TGTGCCAGCAGCCTCGGGACAGACTATGGCTACACCTTC. J is TRBJ1-2 and V is TRBV14, with 7 bases lining up with TRBD1. In germline, CDR1 is SGHDN, CDR2 FVKESK. The CDR3 has 13 amino acids. V lost 4 bases, J lost 3 bases, and 2 bases stayed unmatched.

This clone showed up just once. The same CDR3 can be traced to other DNA sequences in this sample. J is TRBJ1-2 and V is TRBV27; D unresolved. Per germline, CDR1 MNHEY and CDR2 SMNVEV (reference sequence). This CDR3 is 13 amino acids long. V was clipped by 3 bases and J by 1 base, with 6 bases between them. CDR3 sequence (DNA): TGTGCCAGCAGTTTCGGGAGTAACTATGGCTACACCTTC. Translation: CASSFGSNYGYTF.